This TCR beta chain was retrieved from a study of yellow fever vaccine responses in identical twins. CDR3 size: 13 residues. V dropped 10 bases and J dropped 1; count of bases not matched to a gene: 7. Germline loops: CDR1 MDHEN, CDR2 SYDVKM. TCRdb re-called the RT-PCR reads through MiXCR, storing one row per CDR3 protein. The sample lists 9,500 to 11,000 distinct CDR3 sequences; around four fifths were seen once. The chain employs TRBV28 and TRBJ2-7; 7 nucleotides match TRBD1. Material: T cells from blood (PBMCs), unsorted or a sorted subset (not recorded which), obtained before or after yellow fever vaccination (not recorded which). The sequence derives from a woman younger than 30 who received the yellow fever vaccine. Here the CDR3 DNA reads TGTGCCATAGGGGACAGCCAGTCCTACGAGCAGTACGTC. Translation: CAIGDSQSYEQYV.